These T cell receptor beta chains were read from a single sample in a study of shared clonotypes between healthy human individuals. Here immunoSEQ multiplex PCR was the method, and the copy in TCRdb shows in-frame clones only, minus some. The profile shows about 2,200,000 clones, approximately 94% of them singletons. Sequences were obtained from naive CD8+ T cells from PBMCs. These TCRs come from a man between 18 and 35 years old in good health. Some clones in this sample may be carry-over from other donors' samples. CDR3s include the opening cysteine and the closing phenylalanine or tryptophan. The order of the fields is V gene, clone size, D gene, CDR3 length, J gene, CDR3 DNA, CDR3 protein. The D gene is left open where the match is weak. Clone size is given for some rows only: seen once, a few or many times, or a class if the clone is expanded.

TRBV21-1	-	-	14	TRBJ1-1	TGTGCCAGCAGTACGGACAGGAATGGCACTGAAGCTTTCTTT	CASSTDRNGTEAFF
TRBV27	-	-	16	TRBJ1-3	TGTGCCAGCAGACCCGGATTTACTTCATCTGGAAACACCATATATTTT	CASRPGFTSSGNTIYF
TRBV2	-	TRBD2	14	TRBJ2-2	TGTGCCAGCAGCCGGGGACTACGCACCGGGGAGCTGTTTTTT	CASSRGLRTGELFF
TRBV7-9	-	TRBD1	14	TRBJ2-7	TGTGCCAGCAGCAACCGGGACAGGGTAGACGAGCAGTACTTC	CASSNRDRVDEQYF
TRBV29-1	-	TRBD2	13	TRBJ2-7	TGCAGCGTTGTTCCTAGCGGGGACTACGAGCAGTACTTC	CSVVPSGDYEQYF
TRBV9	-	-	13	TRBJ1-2	TGTGCCAGCAGCGTAGCGGGCTACTATGGCTACACCTTC	CASSVAGYYGYTF
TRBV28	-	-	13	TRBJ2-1	TGTGCCAGTACAGGGAGCTCCTACAATGAGCAGTTCTTC	CASTGSSYNEQFF
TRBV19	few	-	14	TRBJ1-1	TGTGCCAGTGGAGCCAGGGCTCTGAACACTGAAGCTTTCTTT	CASGARALNTEAFF
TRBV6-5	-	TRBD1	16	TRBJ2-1	TGTGCCAGCAGTTACTCCTCAGGGGGCGCATGGGATGAGCAGTTCTTC	CASSYSSGGAWDEQFF
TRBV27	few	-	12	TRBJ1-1	TGTGCCACCAATCCAGGGGACACTGAAGCTTTCTTT	CATNPGDTEAFF
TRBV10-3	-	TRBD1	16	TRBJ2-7	TGTGCCATCAGAGGACAGGGAGATTCCTTAACCTACGAGCAGTACTTC	CAIRGQGDSLTYEQYF
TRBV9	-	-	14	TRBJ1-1	TGTGCCAGCAGCCCCCGAGGGGTTAACACTGAAGCTTTCTTT	CASSPRGVNTEAFF
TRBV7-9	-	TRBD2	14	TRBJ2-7	TGTGCCAGCAGCGGCGGGGGGACCACCTACGAGCAGTACTTC	CASSGGGTTYEQYF
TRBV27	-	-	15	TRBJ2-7	TGTGCCAGCAGCCCTACCGGACTTGCCGGCGACGAGCAGTACTTC	CASSPTGLAGDEQYF
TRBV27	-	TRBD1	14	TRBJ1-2	TGTGCCAGCAGTAAAGGACAGGGTGCGGAAGGCTACACCTTC	CASSKGQGAEGYTF
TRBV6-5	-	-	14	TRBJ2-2	TGTGCCAGCAGTTGGGGGGAGAGCTCCGGGGAGCTGTTTTTT	CASSWGESSGELFF
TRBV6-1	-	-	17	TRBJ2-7	TGTGCCAGCAGTGAAGAATACGTAGGCCGGAGCTCCTACGAGCAGTACTTC	CASSEEYVGRSSYEQYF
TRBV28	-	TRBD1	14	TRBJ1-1	TGTGCCAGCAGTATTAACAGGGGGGGCACTGAAGCTTTCTTT	CASSINRGGTEAFF
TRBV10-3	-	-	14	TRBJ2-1	TGTGCCATCAGTGAGGAGGGAAGGGTAAATGAGCAGTTCTTC	CAISEEGRVNEQFF
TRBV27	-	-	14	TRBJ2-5	TGTGCCAGCAGTTTAGAAGGGTGGCCCCGGACCCAGTACTTC	CASSLEGWPRTQYF
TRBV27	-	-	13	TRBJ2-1	TGTGCCAGCAGTTTGGCAGACTACAATGAGCAGTTCTTC	CASSLADYNEQFF
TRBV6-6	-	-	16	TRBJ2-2	TGTGCCAGCAGTCGACTGGGAGGTATTTTTAGCGGGGAGCTGTTTTTT	CASSRLGGIFSGELFF
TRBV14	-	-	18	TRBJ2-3	TGTGCCAGCAGCCAAGATGGGGAACTAGGATCGGGGCGAGATACGCAGTATTTT	CASSQDGELGSGRDTQYF
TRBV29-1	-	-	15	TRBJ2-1	TGCAGCGTTCATCCCAGAAGGGCAGGGGAAGATGAGCAGTTCTTC	CSVHPRRAGEDEQFF
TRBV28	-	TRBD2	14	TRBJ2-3	TGTGCCAGCAGTTCCGGGACTAGCGGTAATACGCAGTATTTT	CASSSGTSGNTQYF
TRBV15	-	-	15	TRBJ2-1	TGTGCCACCAGCAGTTCAGAGGGCAGATACAATGAGCAGTTCTTC	CATSSSEGRYNEQFF
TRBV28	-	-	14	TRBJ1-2	TGTGCCTCCTACCTCGGGACAAGTAACTATGGCTACACCTTC	CASYLGTSNYGYTF
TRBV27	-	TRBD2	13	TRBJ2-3	TGTGCCAGCAAGGGACTAGCGGGGGATACGCAGTATTTT	CASKGLAGDTQYF
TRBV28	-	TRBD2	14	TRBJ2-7	TGTGCCAGCACGGCGACTAGCGGTACCTACGAGCAGTACTTC	CASTATSGTYEQYF
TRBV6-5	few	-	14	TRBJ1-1	TGTGCCAGCAGTTACACGACCGGGGTCACTGAAGCTTTCTTT	CASSYTTGVTEAFF
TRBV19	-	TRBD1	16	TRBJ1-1	TGTGCCAGTAGCTCAGATTGGGGGACAGCACCGACTGAAGCTTTCTTT	CASSSDWGTAPTEAFF
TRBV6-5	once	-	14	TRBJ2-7	TGTGCCAGCAGTACTAGTGGAGCTTACTACGAGCAGTACTTC	CASSTSGAYYEQYF
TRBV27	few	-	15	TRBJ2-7	TGTGCCAGCAGAGAAGACGGGTCCTACTCCTACGAGCAGTACTTC	CASREDGSYSYEQYF
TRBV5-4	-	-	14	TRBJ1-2	TGTGCCAGCAGCTTGGCGCCGGACCCCATGAGCTACACCTTC	CASSLAPDPMSYTF
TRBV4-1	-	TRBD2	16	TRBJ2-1	TGCGCCAGCAGCCATTCGGGGCTAGCGGGAAACAATGAGCAGTTCTTC	CASSHSGLAGNNEQFF
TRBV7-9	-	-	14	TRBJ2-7	TGTGCCAGCAGCTTATCAGGGAACTCCTACGAGCAGTACTTC	CASSLSGNSYEQYF
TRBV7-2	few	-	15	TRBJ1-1	TGTGCCAGCAGCTTTGGCGGATACATGAACACTGAAGCTTTCTTT	CASSFGGYMNTEAFF
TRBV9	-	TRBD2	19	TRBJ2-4	TGTGCCAGCAGCCCTACCGTAGCGGGAGGTCTTCTAGCCAAAAACATTCAGTACTTC	CASSPTVAGGLLAKNIQYF
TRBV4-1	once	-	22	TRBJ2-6	TGCGCCAGCAGCCAAGCACCAGGAGGATATGAGCAGGAACCATCTGGGGCCAACGTCCTGACTTTC	CASSQAPGGYEQEPSGANVLTF
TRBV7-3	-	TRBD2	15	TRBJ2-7	TGTGCCAGCAGCCCCGGGACTAGCGGAAACTACGAGCAGTACTTC	CASSPGTSGNYEQYF
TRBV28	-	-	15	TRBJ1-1	TGTGCCAGCAGTTTTCTGTGGGGGTCTCGGACTGAAGCTTTCTTT	CASSFLWGSRTEAFF
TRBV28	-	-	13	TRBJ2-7	TGTGCCAGCAGTTTGGGACGGATCTACGAGCAGTACTTC	CASSLGRIYEQYF
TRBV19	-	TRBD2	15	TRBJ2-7	TGTGCCAGTACCCCGGGACTAGGAGCTTTCAACGAGCAGTACTTC	CASTPGLGAFNEQYF